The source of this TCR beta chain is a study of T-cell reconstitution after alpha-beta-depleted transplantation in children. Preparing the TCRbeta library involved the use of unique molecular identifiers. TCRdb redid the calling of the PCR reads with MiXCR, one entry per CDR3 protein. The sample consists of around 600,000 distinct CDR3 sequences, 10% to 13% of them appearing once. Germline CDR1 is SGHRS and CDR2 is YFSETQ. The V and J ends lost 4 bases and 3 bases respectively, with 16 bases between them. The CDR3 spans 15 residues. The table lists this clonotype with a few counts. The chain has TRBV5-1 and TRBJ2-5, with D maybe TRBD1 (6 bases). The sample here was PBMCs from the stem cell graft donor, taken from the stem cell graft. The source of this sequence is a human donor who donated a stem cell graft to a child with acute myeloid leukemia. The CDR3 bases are TGCGCCAGCAGCCAACCTGGGGGCGCAGAAGAGACCCAGTACTTC. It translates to CASSQPGGAEETQYF.